The clone carrying this T cell receptor beta chain turned up a few times. Its antigen is as yet unknown. One end of the junction does not line up with germline, which may come from a read error. The study ran its PCR with 60 Vbeta and 13 Jbeta primers. TCRdb keeps only in-frame clones here, not all; method: immunoSEQ multiplex PCR. The data contain about 78,000 clones, around 70% of them seen just once; the ten biggest clones take up around 10%. This sample is part of a study of cytomegalovirus exposure and HLA in healthy donors. Study-wide points: In a later analysis, the majority of CMV-associated beta chains seemingly showed HLA restriction.

Germline CDR1 GTSNPN, CDR2 SVGIG (reference sequence). The CDR3 totals 16 residues. Sequencing was done on a sample of PBMCs. This clonotype originated in a woman aged 40 to 50 in good health and CMV-seropositive. The chain recombines TRBV30 with TRBJ1-2; 8 nucleotides align to TRBD1. As DNA, the CDR3 is TGTGCCTGGAGAACGACAGGGGACGCAAAATTGGGGGGCTACCCCTTC. Amino acid sequence: CAWRTTGDAKLGGYPF.